Below are 7 T cell receptor beta chains sequenced from a single sample in a study of blood T cell repertoires in COVID-19. TCRdb keeps only in-frame clones here, not all; method: immunoSEQ multiplex PCR. The table lists around 300,000 clones, about 87% of them singletons, with around 3% in the top ten. The material sequenced was PBMCs or T cells enriched from blood (not recorded which). The receptors were gathered from a woman aged 45-60 years who had recovered from COVID-19.

This sequence joins TRBV20-1 and TRBJ1-2; possibly TRBD1 for D (6 bases). The CDR3 covers 11 residues. V was pared by 5 bases and J by 8 bases, with 12 bases between. Per the germline V gene, CDR1 is DFQATT and CDR2 is SNEGSKA (reference sequence). Written as DNA, the CDR3 is TGCAGTGCTCTAACAGGGACAGGCTACACCTTC. Its protein product is CSALTGTGYTF.

This clone appeared a single time. This chain uses TRBV10-3 with TRBJ1-4, with 8 bases that match TRBD1. The CDR3 has 15 amino acids. Germline CDR1 is ENHRY and CDR2 is SYGVKD. The V segment lost 4 bases and the J segment 5 bases; nucleotides outside the gene matches: 6. Here the CDR3 reads CAISAVQGVNEKLFF. The CDR3 DNA reads TGTGCCATCAGTGCCGTACAGGGGGTAAATGAAAAACTGTTTTTT.

V and J are TRBV9 and TRBJ2-6; TRBD1 might be the D (6 bases). Germline V gene data show CDR1 as SGDLS and CDR2 as YYNGEE. This CDR3 is 17 amino acids long. The V gene lost 3 bases and the J gene lost 2 bases, with 15 bases spanning the gap. In DNA form, the CDR3 reads TGTGCCAGCAGCGCCAGGGACACCCCCGCTGGGGCCAACGTCCTGACTTTC. Translated, it gives CASSARDTPAGANVLTF.

This chain joins TRBV10-3 and TRBJ2-7; no clear D. This CDR3 comprises 13 residues. Germline values: CDR1 ENHRY, CDR2 SYGVKD. V lost 0 bases to trimming and J lost 9 bases, with 12 bases between them. DNA of the CDR3: TGTGCCATCAGTGAGTCTGGGCGCTCCGCGCAGTACTTC. This encodes CAISESGRSAQYF.

The rearrangement joins TRBV28 to TRBJ2-1; D not certain. Trimming left V 1 base short and J 0 bases short, with 7 bases between. The CDR3 is made up of 15 amino acids. Germline V gene lookup returns CDR1 MDHEN and CDR2 SYDVKM. The CDR3 reads CASSLLASSYNEQFF. The CDR3 DNA is TGTGCCAGCAGTTTATTAGCCAGCTCCTACAATGAGCAGTTCTTC.

V and J are TRBV6-5 and TRBJ2-7, with 8 positions matching TRBD1. Germline CDR1 and CDR2: MNHEY and SVGAGI. The CDR3 length is 13 residues. V shed 7 bases, J shed 7 bases, and the junction held 9 bases outside the gene matches. Here the CDR3 reads CASKAGGLGEQYF. The CDR3 nucleotides are TGTGCCAGCAAGGCAGGGGGCTTAGGGGAGCAGTACTTC.

This clone was observed a single time. CDR3 nucleotides: TGTGCCAGCAGTTTGGTCAGGGATGGGAATGGCTACACCTTC. Translated: CASSLVRDGNGYTF. The genes are TRBV6-2 or TRBV6-3 and TRBJ1-2; D is perhaps TRBD1 (5 bases). The V and J ends lost 4 bases and 6 bases respectively, with 15 bases between them. CDR1 MNHEY and CDR2 SVGEGT come from the germline V gene. The CDR3 totals 14 residues.